This TCR beta chain comes out of a study of cytomegalovirus exposure and HLA in healthy donors. PCR employed 60 Vbeta and 13 Jbeta primers. This table comes from immunoSEQ multiplex PCR, and its TCRdb copy is limited to in-frame clones, with some not included. The profile covers more than 200,000 clones, with around 80% appearing a single time and 0.22% taken by the ten largest. Healthy bone marrow donors supplied every sample. Study findings and constraints: At a 0.05 false discovery rate, a later analysis found 16,951 TCR beta sequences to be associated with HLA alleles. By a later analysis, the bulk of CMV-associated TCR beta chains appeared HLA-restricted. For TCR beta chains, V- and J-gene trimming was later linked to a missense DCLRE1C variant.

The CDR3 runs to 16 residues. V shed 4 bases and J 2 bases; nucleotides not matched to a gene: 8. Germline loops: CDR1 MNHNY, CDR2 SVGAGI (reference sequence). As to this clone: No antigen is known for it.

This chain joins TRBV6-6 and TRBJ2-3, with 8 nucleotides matching TRBD2. The sequenced sample consisted of PBMCs. The sequence was collected from a girl aged 2-9 years in good health and CMV-seronegative. Here the CDR3 DNA reads TGTGCCAGCAGTTCTATTAGCGGGACTCCCACAGATACGCAGTATTTT. As protein: CASSSISGTPTDTQYF.